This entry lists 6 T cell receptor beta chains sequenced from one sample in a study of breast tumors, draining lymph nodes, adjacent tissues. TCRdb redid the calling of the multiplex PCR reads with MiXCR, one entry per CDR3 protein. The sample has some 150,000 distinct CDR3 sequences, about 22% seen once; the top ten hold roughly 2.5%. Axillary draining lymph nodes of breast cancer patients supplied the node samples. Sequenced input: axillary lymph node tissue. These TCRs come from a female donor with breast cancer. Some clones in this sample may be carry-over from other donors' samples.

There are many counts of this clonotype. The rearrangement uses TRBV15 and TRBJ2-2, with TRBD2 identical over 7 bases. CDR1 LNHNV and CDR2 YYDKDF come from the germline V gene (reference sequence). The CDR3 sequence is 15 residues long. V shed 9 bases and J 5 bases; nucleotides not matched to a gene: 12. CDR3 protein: CATDPGGRGTGELFF. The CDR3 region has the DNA TGTGCCACAGACCCTGGCGGGAGAGGGACCGGGGAGCTGTTTTTT.

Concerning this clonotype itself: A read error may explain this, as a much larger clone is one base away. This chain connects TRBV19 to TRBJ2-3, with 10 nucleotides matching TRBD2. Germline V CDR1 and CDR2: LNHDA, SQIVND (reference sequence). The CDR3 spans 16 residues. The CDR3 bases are TGTGCCGGTAGTATAGATCTAGCGGGAGGCACAGATACGCAGTATTTT. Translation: CAGSIDLAGGTDTQYF. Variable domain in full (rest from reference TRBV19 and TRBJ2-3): DGGITQSPKYLFRKEGQNVTLSCEQNLNHDAMYWYRQDPGQGLRLIYYSQIVNDFQKGDIAEGYSVSREKKESFPLTVTSAQKNPTAFYLCAGSIDLAGGTDTQYFGPGTRLTVL.

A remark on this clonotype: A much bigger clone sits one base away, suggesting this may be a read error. CDR3 nucleotide sequence: TGCGCCAGCGGCCAGGGACTAGCGGGAGGCCCCGGAGATACGCAGTATTTT. Protein sequence: CASGQGLAGGPGDTQYF. The genes are TRBV5-1 and TRBJ2-3; TRBD2 matches 15 bases. This CDR3 is 17 amino acids long. The V gene end was trimmed by 7 bases and the J gene end by 5 bases; junction bases not matched to a gene: 11. Germline V gene data show CDR1 as SGHRS and CDR2 as YFSETQ.

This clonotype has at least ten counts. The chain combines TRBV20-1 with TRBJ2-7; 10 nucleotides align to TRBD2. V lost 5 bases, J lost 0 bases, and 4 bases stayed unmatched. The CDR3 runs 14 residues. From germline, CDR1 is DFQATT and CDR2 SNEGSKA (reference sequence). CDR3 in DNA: TGCAGTGCTTTAGGGACTAGCGCCTCCTACGAGCAGTACTTC. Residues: CSALGTSASYEQYF.

The CDR3 region is CASSLKTGNTGELFF. The CDR3 DNA reads as TGTGCCAGCAGTTTGAAGACAGGGAACACCGGGGAGCTGTTTTTT. The chain recombines TRBV12-3 or TRBV12-4 with TRBJ2-2; D may be TRBD1 (6 bases). The CDR3 is 15 amino acids. Between the trimmed V and J ends, which lost 3 bases and 1 base, there was a span of 9 bases.

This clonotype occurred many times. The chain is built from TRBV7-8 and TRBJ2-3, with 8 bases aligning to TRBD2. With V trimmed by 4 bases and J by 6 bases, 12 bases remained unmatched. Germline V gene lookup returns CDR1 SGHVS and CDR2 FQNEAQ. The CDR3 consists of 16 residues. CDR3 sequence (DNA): TGTGCCAGCAGCTACGGGACTAGTAGTAGGGTGGATACGCAGTATTTT. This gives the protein CASSYGTSSRVDTQYF. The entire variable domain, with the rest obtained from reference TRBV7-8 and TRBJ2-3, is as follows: GAGVSQSPRYKVAKRGQDVALRCDPISGHVSLFWYQQALGQGPEFLTYFQNEAQLDKSGLPSDRFFAERPEGSVSTLKIQRTQQEDSAVYLCASSYGTSSRVDTQYFGPGTRLTVL.